This TCR beta chain was identified in a study of human T cells and chemical hapten exposure. This clonotype was found a few times. The CDR3 has 14 amino acids. Trimming cost V 1 base and J 5 bases, with 11 bases left between them. The V gene's germline CDR1 is SGDLS and CDR2 YYNGEE. TCRdb re-analysed the RACE reads in MiXCR, keeping a single row per CDR3 protein. This repertoire shows 99,000 or so distinct CDR3 sequences, nearly 35% found once; its top ten account for 2.5% to 3.5%. Time point indicated: patch test 3, about 24 weeks after DPC sensitization. The treatment was: therapeutic diphenylcyclopropenone sensitization with weekly scalp DPC.

V usage is TRBV9 and J usage is TRBJ2-3; maybe TRBD2 (6 bases). This receptor was taken from a man aged 40-49 years with alopecia areata. Some clones in this sample may be carry-over from other donors' samples. Sequenced here: whole blood, sampled in connection with sensitization to the hapten diphenylcyclopropenone (DPC). In DNA, the CDR3 is TGTGCCAGCAGCGTACGGGAGAGGGTAGATACGCAGTATTTT. It codes for CASSVRERVDTQYF.